This T cell receptor (beta chain) was captured in a study of blood T cell repertoires in COVID-19 (dated by TCRdb to 2020 to 2022). Regarding the complete study: The collaborator samples originated in the United States, Italy and Spain and spanned the acute and convalescent phases of COVID-19. Deeply sampled blood TCRbeta repertoires from subjects exposed to, actively infected with, or recovered from COVID-19 were included in the dataset. A freely available public database, intended as a resource for researchers studying the immune response to SARS-CoV-2, is where the repertoires were released. A de-identified subject ID, COVID-19 status, age in years and sex were almost always included in the sample metadata. The samples were drawn from the first 160 participants of the ongoing ImmuneRACE study and from roughly 1,300 subjects provided by 6 global collaborators. The material from the prospective study consisted of cDNA or gDNA derived from T cells, B-cell-depleted T cells, or PBMCs. Where HLA class I and class II types were available, the types were taken from metadata supplied by the sample provider, not from assay-based typing. Results the study describes overall, beyond this receptor: The amount of clinical and demographic metadata varied by source and participant and was provided uncurated.

Concerning this clone: Its antigen is not yet known. No much larger clonotype is one base removed from it; base qualities were not supplied.

TCRbeta CDR3 regions were amplified from genomic DNA by means of the immunoSEQ Assay, a bias-controlled multiplex PCR. The paper's processing steps were these. The number of nucleated cells in each sample was estimated from the amplification of reference gene primers within the assay. Sequence reads were collapsed and filtered to measure the absolute abundance of every unique TCRbeta CDR3 rearrangement. Productive Simpson clonality was computed per sample as the square root of Simpson's diversity index over productive rearrangements. TCRdb mirrors the immuneACCESS table, restricted to in-frame sequences. Some clones are absent from its copies; in checked studies, under half trace to an unresolved V gene, and the reason for the others is unknown. V, J and clone size reflect that table, while D and trimming were determined from the DNA. This sample has about 200,000 clones in its table, and 70% to 90% of those were observed once. Jointly, the top ten make up 5.5% to 7% of the sample.

A second Seattle source provided samples from volunteer blood donors who had recovered from COVID-19. Whole blood was collected in K2EDTA tubes by collaborating institutions according to the institutions' own protocols. For TCRbeta analysis, collaborator samples were shipped as frozen whole blood, as isolated PBMCs, or as DNA extracted from either sample type. The clonotype was recovered from a woman in her thirties or forties who had recovered from COVID-19. Sample: peripheral blood.

In nucleotides, the sequence is TGCAGCGCGGACGAAGCAGGGTTTGGCTACACCTTC. This yields the protein CSADEAGFGYTF. The chain is assembled from TRBV29-1 and TRBJ1-2, with TRBD1 as a weak D call on 5 bases. Looking up the germline V gene yields CDR1 SQVTM and CDR2 ANQGSEA. V is clipped by 7 bases and J by 7 bases, and the sequence between their germline boundaries is 16 bases long. Inclusive of the bounding cysteine and phenylalanine, the CDR3 is 12 residues long. Only CDR3 DNA is held: 36 bases, read in frame from base 1.